This is a list of T cell receptor beta chains from one sample in a study of T cells in Graves' hyperthyroidism and ophthalmopathy. One entry per CDR3 protein, called by TCRdb with MiXCR from the multiplex PCR reads. This sample yields around 190,000 distinct CDR3 sequences, of which around a sixth are seen a single time; roughly 55% belongs to the top ten. The sequenced sample was blood. Receptor source: a woman aged 45 to 65 with Graves' hyperthyroidism. CDR3s include the opening cysteine and the closing phenylalanine or tryptophan. Fields, in order: CDR3 protein, CDR3 DNA, J gene, D gene, V gene, clone size. D genes are given only for firm matches. Clone size appears in some rows only: once, few, many, or a class for an expanded clone.

CASSEVASTSYEQYF | TGTGCCAGCAGTGAGGTGGCAAGCACTTCCTACGAGCAGTACTTC | TRBJ2-7 | . | TRBV6-4 | many
CAWNPGLQETQYF | TGTGCCTGGAATCCGGGACTCCAAGAGACCCAGTACTTC | TRBJ2-5 | . | TRBV30 | few
CAISPSEGALVAFF | TGTGCCATCAGCCCAAGTGAGGGGGCCTTGGTGGCTTTCTTT | TRBJ1-1 | TRBD1 | TRBV10-3 | many
CASSFERPPLDTQYF | TGTGCCAGCAGTTTTGAGCGACCTCCTCTAGATACGCAGTATTTT | TRBJ2-3 | . | TRBV12-3/TRBV12-4 | many
CASSWVLGYEQYF | TGTGCCAGCTCATGGGTCCTAGGCTACGAGCAGTACTTC | TRBJ2-7 | . | TRBV18 | .
CASSQVIGRSGETQYF | TGTGCCAGCAGCCAAGTTATCGGGAGGAGCGGGGAGACCCAGTACTTC | TRBJ2-5 | TRBD2 | TRBV3-1 | many
CAIKVQLNSPLHF | TGTGCCATCAAGGTTCAGCTTAATTCACCCCTCCACTTT | TRBJ1-6 | . | TRBV10-3 | few
CSAIRLAGVDEQFF | TGCAGTGCTATAAGACTAGCGGGAGTTGATGAGCAGTTCTTC | TRBJ2-1 | TRBD2 | TRBV20-1 | many
CASSGTGASETQYF | TGTGCTAGCAGCGGGACAGGGGCGTCGGAGACCCAGTACTTC | TRBJ2-5 | TRBD1 | TRBV7-7 | few
CSGGDVRVNTEAFF | TGCAGCGGAGGGGATGTGCGGGTGAACACTGAAGCTTTCTTT | TRBJ1-1 | . | TRBV29-1 | few
CASSELLGEKLFF | TGTGCCAGCAGTGAACTGTTAGGTGAAAAACTGTTTTTT | TRBJ1-4 | . | TRBV6-1 | many
CASSSPVAGVYNEQFF | TGTGCCAGCAGCTCACCGGTAGCGGGAGTCTACAATGAGCAGTTCTTC | TRBJ2-1 | TRBD2 | TRBV11-3 | many
CASSDGGSSNEQFF | TGTGCCAGCAGTGACGGCGGGAGCTCCAATGAGCAGTTCTTC | TRBJ2-1 | TRBD2 | TRBV6-4 | few
CASSTKDSPLHF | TGCGCCAGCAGCACTAAAGACTCACCCCTCCACTTT | TRBJ1-6 | . | TRBV5-1 | few
CSASFEGGTDTQYF | TGCAGTGCTAGTTTTGAGGGCGGGACAGATACGCAGTATTTT | TRBJ2-3 | . | TRBV20-1 | many
CASSPMGGTGELFF | TGTGCCAGCAGTCCCATGGGGGGGACCGGGGAGCTGTTTTTT | TRBJ2-2 | TRBD2 | TRBV6-1 | .
CAGTASVNTEAFF | TGTGCCGGCACGGCATCGGTGAACACTGAAGCTTTCTTT | TRBJ1-1 | . | TRBV28 | few
CASSPADSRMETQYF | TGTGCCAGTAGTCCAGCCGACAGTAGGATGGAGACCCAGTACTTC | TRBJ2-5 | . | TRBV19 | many
CASMSGDFDLTDTQYF | TGCGCCAGCATGTCGGGAGATTTCGATCTCACAGATACGCAGTATTTT | TRBJ2-3 | . | TRBV5-1 | many
CASSESGLDRDTDTQYF | TGCGCCAGCAGTGAGTCTGGTCTGGACAGAGACACAGATACGCAGTATTTT | TRBJ2-3 | . | TRBV10-1 | .
CASRTPGQTAFF | TGTGCCAGCAGAACCCCGGGGCAGACGGCTTTCTTT | TRBJ1-1 | . | TRBV28 | many
CASSLPYPGQGKKAFF | TGTGCCAGCAGCTTACCCTATCCGGGACAGGGGAAGAAAGCTTTCTTT | TRBJ1-1 | TRBD1 | TRBV7-2 | many
CASRSPGSYNSPLHF | TGTGCCAGCAGGTCACCAGGATCCTATAATTCACCCCTCCACTTT | TRBJ1-6 | . | TRBV27 | .
CASSHKQGADEQFF | TGTGCCAGCAGCCATAAACAGGGGGCTGATGAGCAGTTCTTC | TRBJ2-1 | TRBD1 | TRBV3-1 | few
CSATGQSYGYTF | TGCAGTGCGACGGGACAGTCCTATGGCTACACCTTC | TRBJ1-2 | TRBD1 | TRBV20-1 | many
CASSLVYRSTKEKLFF | TGCGCCAGCAGCTTGGTTTACAGGTCGACGAAGGAAAAACTGTTTTTT | TRBJ1-4 | . | TRBV5-1 | many
CASLLRRDRESYGYTF | TGTGCCAGCCTTTTACGCCGGGACAGGGAGAGCTATGGCTACACCTTC | TRBJ1-2 | TRBD1 | TRBV6-1 | few
CSASDSTGANVLTF | TGCAGTGCTAGCGACTCTACTGGGGCCAACGTCCTGACTTTC | TRBJ2-6 | . | TRBV20-1 | .
CASQSGRTEAFF | TGTGCCAGCCAGTCGGGGAGGACTGAAGCTTTCTTT | TRBJ1-1 | . | TRBV6-1 | many
CASSSGGGAGNQPQHF | TGTGCCAGCAGCTCCGGAGGGGGGGCTGGCAATCAGCCCCAGCATTTT | TRBJ1-5 | . | TRBV7-9 | few
CASSSSPSYNEQFF | TGTGCCAGCAGCAGCTCCCCCTCCTACAATGAGCAGTTCTTC | TRBJ2-1 | . | TRBV7-2 | .
CSVAGLTSSYEQYF | TGCAGTGTAGCGGGTTTAACAAGCTCCTACGAGCAGTACTTC | TRBJ2-7 | TRBD2 | TRBV20-1 | .
CASSGPSGYGYTF | TGTGCCAGCAGCGGGCCGAGCGGGTATGGCTACACCTTC | TRBJ1-2 | . | TRBV5-5 | many
CSTHRGNTEAFF | TGCAGTACCCACAGGGGGAACACTGAAGCTTTCTTT | TRBJ1-1 | TRBD1 | TRBV20-1 | many
CASSQKDRPAYEQYF | TGTGCCAGCAGTCAAAAAGACAGACCGGCCTACGAGCAGTACTTC | TRBJ2-7 | . | TRBV28 | many
CASSSSRAFHNQPQHF | TGTGCCAGCAGCTCATCGAGGGCCTTTCACAATCAGCCCCAGCATTTT | TRBJ1-5 | . | TRBV7-2 | few
CASSLVRLAGVNEQFF | TGTGCCAGCAGCTTAGTTAGGCTAGCGGGAGTCAATGAGCAGTTCTTC | TRBJ2-1 | TRBD2 | TRBV11-2 | many
CASSQGSYSGSSYEQFF | TGTGCCAGCAGCCAAGGGTCGTATAGCGGGAGCTCCTACGAGCAGTTCTTC | TRBJ2-1 | TRBD2 | TRBV14 | .
CASRNEGRAEAFF | TGTGCCAGTCGTAACGAGGGCCGGGCTGAAGCTTTCTTT | TRBJ1-1 | . | TRBV19 | many
CASSGQDRVKDGYTF | TGTGCCAGCAGCGGCCAGGACAGGGTTAAAGATGGCTACACCTTC | TRBJ1-2 | TRBD1 | TRBV7-8 | many
CASSSSPGGGKETQYF | TGTGCCAGCAGCTCCTCCCCGGGGGGCGGGAAAGAGACCCAGTACTTC | TRBJ2-5 | . | TRBV11-3 | many
CASSFRSQETQYF | TGTGCCAGCAGTTTCAGGTCTCAAGAGACCCAGTACTTC | TRBJ2-5 | . | TRBV27 | many
CAWSEGSGSREQYF | TGTGCCTGGAGTGAAGGTAGCGGCAGCAGGGAGCAGTACTTC | TRBJ2-7 | . | TRBV30 | .
CAISERTSDYEQYF | TGTGCCATCAGTGAGCGGACTAGCGATTACGAGCAGTACTTC | TRBJ2-7 | TRBD2 | TRBV10-3 | many
CASSFRGGAYEQYF | TGTGCCAGCAGTTTTAGAGGGGGAGCCTACGAGCAGTACTTC | TRBJ2-7 | . | TRBV27 | many
CASSPTSGSMSYEQYF | TGCGCCAGCAGCCCGACTAGCGGGAGTATGTCCTACGAGCAGTACTTC | TRBJ2-7 | TRBD2 | TRBV5-1 | few
CAWSLGTGGTEAFF | TGTGCCTGGAGTTTGGGTACAGGGGGGACTGAAGCTTTCTTT | TRBJ1-1 | TRBD1 | TRBV30 | .
CSVEVETGELFF | TGCAGCGTTGAAGTGGAAACCGGGGAGCTGTTTTTT | TRBJ2-2 | . | TRBV29-1 | many
CASSLLATDSYEQYF | TGCGCCAGCAGCTTGTTGGCGACGGATTCCTACGAGCAGTACTTC | TRBJ2-7 | . | TRBV5-1 | many
CASSPRGAGGYNEQFF | TGTGCCAGCAGCCCCCGGGGAGCGGGAGGTTACAATGAGCAGTTCTTC | TRBJ2-1 | TRBD2 | TRBV7-8 | many
CSAYSSGNTIYF | TGCAGTGCCTACAGCTCCGGAAACACCATATATTTT | TRBJ1-3 | . | TRBV20-1 | many
CASSPRLAGGQMGTQYF | TGTGCCAGCAGCCCCCGTCTCGCGGGAGGACAAATGGGGACCCAGTACTTC | TRBJ2-5 | TRBD2 | TRBV11-3 | many
CASTLLINEQFF | TGTGCCAGCACCCTACTGATCAATGAGCAGTTCTTC | TRBJ2-1 | . | TRBV12-3/TRBV12-4 | .
CATSRGSVANYEQYF | TGTGCCACCAGCAGAGGTTCTGTGGCTAACTACGAGCAGTACTTC | TRBJ2-7 | . | TRBV15 | many
CASSRLAGNSYNEQFF | TGCGCCAGCAGCCGACTAGCGGGAAACTCCTACAATGAGCAGTTCTTC | TRBJ2-1 | TRBD2 | TRBV5-1 | .
CASGTSGANVLTF | TGTGCCAGCGGGACCTCTGGGGCCAACGTCCTGACTTTC | TRBJ2-6 | . | TRBV6-1 | few
CSADRALNTEAFF | TGCAGCGCTGACAGGGCCTTGAACACTGAAGCTTTCTTT | TRBJ1-1 | TRBD1 | TRBV29-1 | many